The rows below give T cell receptor beta chains drawn from one sample of a study of blood T cell repertoires in COVID-19. Measured with immunoSEQ multiplex PCR; TCRdb has only the in-frame clones, and not every one. The table lists over 200,000 clones, roughly nine tenths of them singletons, with 10% to 15% in the top ten. Sequencing was carried out using peripheral blood. Source of these receptors: a woman in her late teens or twenties who had recovered from COVID-19. The CDR3 runs from the conserved cysteine through the conserved F or W. Each record gives: D gene, CDR3 length, J gene, clone size, V gene, CDR3 protein, CDR3 DNA. D genes are given only for firm matches. Clone size is stated in some rows and not others, as once, few, many or a class when expanded.

NA,15,TRBJ1-5,few,TRBV9,CASSEKGWSNQPQHF,TGTGCCAGCAGTGAAAAGGGGTGGAGCAATCAGCCCCAGCATTTT
TRBD2,16,TRBJ2-3,NA,TRBV5-4,CASSRTSGREKDTQYF,TGTGCCAGCAGTCGGACTAGCGGGAGAGAAAAAGATACGCAGTATTTT
NA,14,TRBJ1-2,NA,TRBV30,CAWSGGGRDYGYTF,TGTGCCTGGAGTGGAGGCGGCAGAGACTATGGCTACACCTTC
NA,15,TRBJ1-1,NA,TRBV6-5,CASSYSSTGSTEAFF,TGTGCCAGCAGTTACTCGTCCACAGGGAGTACTGAAGCTTTCTTT
NA,12,TRBJ1-6,NA,TRBV9,CASNTEHSPLHF,TGTGCCAGCAACACGGAGCATTCACCCCTCCACTTT
NA,13,TRBJ2-5,NA,TRBV3-1/TRBV3-2,CASRTGGRETQYF,TGTGCCAGCAGGACCGGGGGGCGGGAGACCCAGTACTTC
NA,12,TRBJ2-1,NA,TRBV7-9,CASSLRAHEQFF,TGTGCCAGCAGCTTAAGAGCACATGAGCAGTTCTTC
NA,13,TRBJ1-1,NA,TRBV19,CASSISGNTEAFF,TGTGCCAGTAGTATAAGCGGGAACACTGAAGCTTTCTTT
TRBD1,15,TRBJ2-7,NA,TRBV7-2,CASSYDDRAGYEQYF,TGTGCCAGCAGCTACGACGACAGGGCGGGCTACGAGCAGTACTTC
NA,16,TRBJ1-1,NA,TRBV20-1,CSASFMSGSGGTEAFF,TGCAGTGCTAGTTTTATGTCAGGCTCCGGGGGGACTGAAGCTTTCTTT
NA,15,TRBJ1-5,NA,TRBV4-1,CASSPTFYSNQPQHF,TGCGCCAGCAGCCCGACATTCTATAGCAATCAGCCCCAGCATTTT
TRBD1,13,TRBJ1-5,NA,TRBV30,CAWSAYRGQPQHF,TGTGCCTGGAGTGCCTACAGGGGGCAGCCCCAGCATTTT
NA,15,TRBJ2-3,once,TRBV7-3,CASSLTGGGTDTQYF,TGTGCCAGCAGCTTAACCGGGGGTGGCACAGATACGCAGTATTTT
NA,13,TRBJ2-7,NA,TRBV13,CASSPESSYEQYF,TGTGCCAGCAGCCCAGAATCCTCCTACGAGCAGTACTTC
NA,14,TRBJ2-2,once,TRBV2,CASSGSSYTGELFF,TGTGCCAGCAGTGGGTCCAGTTACACCGGGGAGCTGTTTTTT
TRBD2,15,TRBJ2-7,few,TRBV11-1,CASRTRTSGNYEQYF,TGTGCCAGTAGGACCCGGACTAGCGGTAACTACGAGCAGTACTTC
NA,16,TRBJ2-3,NA,TRBV6-1,CASSAPGDLSTDTQYF,TGTGCCAGCAGTGCCCCAGGGGATCTTAGCACAGATACGCAGTATTTT
NA,17,TRBJ2-2,NA,TRBV18,CASSPGGIRLPFGELFF,TGTGCCAGCTCACCCGGAGGAATCAGGCTCCCTTTCGGGGAGCTGTTTTTT
NA,15,TRBJ1-1,NA,TRBV5-6,CASSFLTSKNTEAFF,TGTGCCAGCAGCTTTCTGACAAGTAAGAACACTGAAGCTTTCTTT
TRBD1,13,TRBJ2-7,once,TRBV18,CASSPGQTYEQYF,TGTGCCAGCTCACCGGGACAGACCTACGAGCAGTACTTC
NA,15,TRBJ2-3,NA,TRBV11-2,CASSLSSRGTDTQYF,TGTGCCAGCAGCTTGAGCTCAAGAGGGACAGATACGCAGTATTTT
TRBD2,16,TRBJ2-2,NA,TRBV7-6,CASSLASGNVAGELFF,TGTGCCAGCAGCTTAGCTAGCGGGAATGTGGCCGGGGAGCTGTTTTTT
NA,15,TRBJ2-1,NA,TRBV11-2,CASSLEGARRGRQFF,TGTGCCAGCAGCTTAGAAGGCGCGAGAAGGGGAAGGCAGTTCTTC
NA,14,TRBJ1-2,NA,TRBV9,CASSLRTANYGYTF,TGTGCCAGCAGCCTGAGGACAGCTAACTATGGCTACACCTTC
TRBD2,18,TRBJ2-7,NA,TRBV7-9,CASSSPGLAGGPVYEQYF,TGTGCCAGCAGCTCGCCCGGACTAGCGGGAGGGCCGGTCTACGAGCAGTACTTC
TRBD1,14,TRBJ1-6,once,TRBV5-6,CASSWGTGDSPLHF,TGTGCCAGCAGCTGGGGGACAGGGGATTCACCCCTCCACTTT
NA,11,TRBJ1-2,NA,TRBV20-1,CSARGGEGYTF,TGCAGTGCTAGGGGAGGGGAAGGCTACACCTTC
TRBD1,14,TRBJ1-1,NA,TRBV3-1/TRBV3-2,CASSWRTTGVEAFF,TGTGCCAGCAGCTGGCGCACGACAGGGGTTGAAGCTTTCTTT
TRBD2,15,TRBJ2-7,NA,TRBV19,CASSFTAGESYEQYF,TGTGCCAGTAGTTTTACTGCGGGAGAATCCTACGAGCAGTACTTC
TRBD1,18,TRBJ2-7,NA,TRBV4-3,CASSQDLATDRAKWEQYF,TGCGCCAGCAGCCAAGATCTAGCGACGGACAGGGCAAAGTGGGAGCAGTACTTC
NA,15,TRBJ1-4,NA,TRBV6-5,CASSLSQGFNEKLFF,TGTGCCAGCAGTCTCAGCCAGGGGTTTAATGAAAAACTGTTTTTT
NA,14,TRBJ2-7,NA,TRBV7-9,CASSSGLPPYEQYF,TGTGCCAGCAGCTCTGGACTGCCCCCCTACGAGCAGTACTTC
TRBD2,14,TRBJ2-1,NA,TRBV5-1,CASRILAGENEQFF,TGCGCCAGCCGAATCCTAGCGGGAGAGAATGAGCAGTTCTTC
NA,16,TRBJ2-2,NA,TRBV9,CASSVEDLSPTGELFF,TGTGCCAGCAGCGTAGAGGACTTATCTCCTACCGGGGAGCTGTTTTTT
TRBD2,14,TRBJ2-3,NA,TRBV14,CASSRAGAVDTQYF,TGTGCCAGCAGCCGAGCGGGGGCGGTAGATACGCAGTATTTT
TRBD1,14,TRBJ1-1,NA,TRBV6-5,CASRKTGVNTEAFF,TGTGCCAGCAGAAAAACAGGGGTGAACACTGAAGCTTTCTTT
NA,15,TRBJ1-2,NA,TRBV5-1,CASSLGTASNYGYTF,TGCGCCAGCAGCTTGGGGACAGCCTCTAACTATGGCTACACCTTC
NA,14,TRBJ2-2,NA,TRBV6-6,CASRMTGNTGELFF,TGTGCCAGCAGGATGACAGGGAACACCGGGGAGCTGTTTTTT
NA,14,TRBJ1-2,NA,TRBV5-4,CASSSTPDSHGYTF,TGTGCCAGCAGCTCAACCCCGGACAGCCATGGCTACACCTTC
TRBD1,15,TRBJ2-7,NA,TRBV2,CASGLSRDRGYEQYF,TGTGCCAGCGGATTAAGCCGGGACAGGGGGTACGAGCAGTACTTC
TRBD1,16,TRBJ1-2,NA,TRBV7-9,CASSFGDRGNTYGYTF,TGTGCCAGCAGCTTTGGGGACAGGGGTAATACCTATGGCTACACCTTC
TRBD2,15,TRBJ2-5,NA,TRBV5-4,CASSSGLAGGETQYF,TGTGCCAGCAGCTCGGGACTAGCGGGAGGAGAGACCCAGTACTTC
NA,13,TRBJ2-1,NA,TRBV5-1,CASREGSYNEQFF,TGCGCCAGCAGAGAGGGCTCCTACAATGAGCAGTTCTTC
TRBD1,14,TRBJ2-7,NA,TRBV4-2,CASSQGGQGNEQYF,TGTGCCAGCAGCCAAGGTGGACAGGGGAACGAGCAGTACTTC
TRBD1,13,TRBJ2-1,NA,TRBV12-3/TRBV12-4,CASSDRQGSEQFF,TGTGCCAGCAGTGACCGACAGGGAAGTGAGCAGTTCTTC
TRBD1,17,TRBJ1-5,NA,TRBV3-1/TRBV3-2,CASSQDRGQGTYQPQHF,TGTGCCAGCAGCCAAGATCGGGGACAGGGGACCTATCAGCCCCAGCATTTT
NA,13,TRBJ1-2,NA,TRBV24-1,CATPGQPGLGYTF,TGTGCCACCCCTGGACAGCCCGGGCTTGGCTACACCTTC
TRBD1,17,TRBJ2-7,NA,TRBV2,CASSEAMGGQGTYEQYF,TGTGCCAGCAGTGAAGCTATGGGTGGACAGGGAACCTACGAGCAGTACTTC
TRBD2,16,TRBJ2-1,NA,TRBV5-1,CASEGLAGGSYNEQFF,TGCGCCAGCGAAGGGCTAGCGGGAGGCTCCTACAATGAGCAGTTCTTC
TRBD2,15,TRBJ2-1,NA,TRBV25-1,CASSGTSGAYNEQFF,TGTGCCAGCAGTGGAACTAGCGGAGCCTACAATGAGCAGTTCTTC
TRBD2,15,TRBJ2-1,NA,TRBV7-3,CASSFLAGGNNEQFF,TGTGCCAGCAGCTTCCTAGCGGGAGGGAACAATGAGCAGTTCTTC